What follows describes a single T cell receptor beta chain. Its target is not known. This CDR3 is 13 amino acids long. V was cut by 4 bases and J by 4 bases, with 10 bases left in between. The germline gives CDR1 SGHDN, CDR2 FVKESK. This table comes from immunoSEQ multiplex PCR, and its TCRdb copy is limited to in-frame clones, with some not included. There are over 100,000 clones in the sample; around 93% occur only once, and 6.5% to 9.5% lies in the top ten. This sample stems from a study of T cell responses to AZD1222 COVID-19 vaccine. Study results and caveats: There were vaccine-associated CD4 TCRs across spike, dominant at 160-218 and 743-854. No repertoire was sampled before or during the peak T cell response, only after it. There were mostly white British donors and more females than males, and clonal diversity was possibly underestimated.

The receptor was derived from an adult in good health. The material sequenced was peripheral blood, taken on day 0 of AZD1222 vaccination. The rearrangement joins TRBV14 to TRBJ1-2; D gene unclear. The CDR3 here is CASSLLPGYGYTF. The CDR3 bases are TGTGCCAGCAGCCTCCTGCCTGGCTATGGCTACACCTTC. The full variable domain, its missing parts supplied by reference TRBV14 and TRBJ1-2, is EAGVTQFPSHSVIEKGQTVTLRCDPISGHDNLYWYRRVMGKEIKFLLHFVKESKQDESGMPNNRFLAERTGGTYSTLKVQPAELEDSGVYFCASSLLPGYGYTFGSGTRLTVV.